Each of the 11 T cell receptor beta chains below was sequenced from the same sample in a study of shared clonotypes between healthy human individuals. Clones were sequenced by immunoSEQ multiplex PCR, and TCRdb holds only the in-frame ones, with some missing. Among about 2.4 million clones listed, 90% to 95% were seen once. Sequencing input: naive CD4+ T cells from PBMCs. Subset here: CD45RA+ positively selected. The receptors stem from a young man in good health. Some clones in this sample may be carry-over from other donors' samples.

The V call is TRBV6-1, the J call TRBJ2-3; a weak D match, TRBD2 (6 bases). The CDR3 has 15 residues. The germline V gene encodes CDR1 MNHNS and CDR2 SASEGT. The V and J ends lost 2 bases and 1 base respectively, with 10 bases between them. In DNA form, the CDR3 reads TGTGCCAGCAGTGAACCTAGCGCACGCACAGATACGCAGTATTTT. The encoded protein is CASSEPSARTDTQYF.

V is TRBV15 and J is TRBJ2-1, with D tentatively TRBD2 (5 bases). There are 13 residues in the CDR3. The germline V gene has CDR1 LNHNV and CDR2 YYDKDF (reference sequence). Trimming cost V 1 base and J 10 bases, with 11 bases left between them. CDR3 coding DNA: TGTGCCACCAGCAGAGGTGGGGAGCCCGAGCAGTTCTTC. Translation: CATSRGGEPEQFF.

This rearrangement joins TRBV28 to TRBJ2-7; 9 bases match TRBD2. The V and J ends lost 6 bases and 6 bases, in that order; junction bases with no gene match: 6. Germline V gene data show CDR1 as MDHEN and CDR2 as SYDVKM. The CDR3 covers 13 residues. The CDR3 here is CASSPSGTVEQYF. In DNA, the CDR3 is TGTGCCAGCAGCCCTAGCGGGACAGTCGAGCAGTACTTC.

The chain links TRBV6-5 to TRBJ1-1, with D tentatively TRBD1 (5 bases). This CDR3 is built from 13 residues. Germline V gene data show CDR1 as MNHEY and CDR2 as SVGAGI. The V end lost 5 bases, the J end lost 4 bases, and 11 bases lay between the germline ends. CDR3 sequence reads: CASSRPGGTEAFF. CDR3 nucleotide sequence: TGTGCCAGCAGTCGCCCGGGGGGCACTGAAGCTTTCTTT.

On this clone: The same CDR3 is also encoded by other DNA sequences in this sample. The chain combines TRBV7-9 with TRBJ2-5; D uncertain. V shed 4 bases and J shed 2 bases, with 5 bases lying between them. Germline-derived CDR1 and CDR2 are SEHNR and FQNEAQ (reference sequence). CDR3 length equals 12 residues. CDR3 bases: TGTGCCAGCAGCTGGGGTCAAGAGACCCAGTACTTC. Encoded protein: CASSWGQETQYF.

The chain carries TRBV7-2 and TRBJ2-5; D not resolved. V lost 6 bases, J lost 2 bases, and 10 bases lay in between. The CDR3 sequence is 13 residues long. Germline CDR1 is SGHTA and CDR2 is FQGNSA. CDR3 in amino acids: CASRRAIQETQYF. The DNA for the CDR3 is TGTGCCAGCAGGAGAGCGATACAAGAGACCCAGTACTTC.

The gene calls are TRBV6-5 and TRBJ2-2; 7 bases line up with TRBD1. The V segment lost 9 bases and the J segment 7 bases; nucleotides outside the gene matches: 14. Germline-derived CDR1 and CDR2 are MNHEY and SVGAGI. The CDR3 extends over 15 amino acids. The CDR3 is CASRKNRGRGGELFF. The CDR3 DNA reads as TGTGCCAGTAGGAAGAACAGGGGAAGGGGCGGGGAGCTGTTTTTT.

The rearrangement joins TRBV5-1 to TRBJ1-2; D perhaps matches TRBD1 (5 bases). The CDR3 totals 16 residues. Germline V gives CDR1 SGHRS, CDR2 YFSETQ. V was pared by 2 bases and J by 0 bases, with 14 bases between. The CDR3 nucleotides read TGCGCCAGCAGCTTAACCAGACAGTCACCTAACTATGGCTACACCTTC. Translation gives CASSLTRQSPNYGYTF.

The V call is TRBV5-6, the J call TRBJ1-5, with 9 bases that match TRBD1. CDR3 size: 16 residues. V lost 0 bases to trimming and J lost 7 bases; unmatched junction nucleotides: 8. The germline V gene encodes CDR1 SGHDT and CDR2 YYEEEE. CDR3 sequence (DNA): TGTGCCAGCAGCTTGGGGTGGGGACAGGGAGGCCAGCCCCAGCATTTT. Protein product: CASSLGWGQGGQPQHF. Using reference TRBV5-6 and TRBJ1-5 for the parts outside the CDR3, the full variable domain is DAGVTQSPTHLIKTRGQQVTLRCSPKSGHDTVSWYQQALGQGPQFIFQYYEEEERQRGNFPDRFSGHQFPNYSSELNVNALLLGDSALYLCASSLGWGQGGQPQHFGDGTRLSIL.

V gene TRBV7-2 combines with J gene TRBJ2-7; 7 positions agree with TRBD1. This CDR3 region has 15 residues. J lost 9 bases, V lost 4 bases, and 15 bases had no gene match. Germline V lookup: CDR1 SGHTA, CDR2 FQGNSA. CDR3 protein: CASSSPGTDGPWQYF. The CDR3 coding sequence is TGTGCCAGCAGCTCACCCGGGACAGATGGTCCCTGGCAGTACTTC.

J is TRBJ1-1 and V is TRBV28, with D possibly TRBD1 on 6 matching bases. The germline V gene has CDR1 MDHEN and CDR2 SYDVKM. V lost 5 bases, J lost 4 bases, and 17 bases lay in between. This CDR3 comprises 15 residues. The CDR3 DNA follows: TGTGCCAGCAGTGTGTACCGGGACAACCCCACTGAAGCTTTCTTT. It codes for CASSVYRDNPTEAFF.